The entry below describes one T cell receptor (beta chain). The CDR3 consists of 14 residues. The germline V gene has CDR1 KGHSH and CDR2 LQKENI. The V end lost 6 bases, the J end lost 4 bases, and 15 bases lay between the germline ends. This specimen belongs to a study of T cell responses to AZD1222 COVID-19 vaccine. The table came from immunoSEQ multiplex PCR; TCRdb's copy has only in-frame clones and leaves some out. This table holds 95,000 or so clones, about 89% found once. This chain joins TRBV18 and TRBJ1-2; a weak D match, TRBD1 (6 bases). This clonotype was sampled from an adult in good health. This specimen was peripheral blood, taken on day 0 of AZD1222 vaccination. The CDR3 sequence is CASSPDRTAYGYTF. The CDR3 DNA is TGTGCCAGCTCGCCAGATCGGACAGCCTATGGCTACACCTTC.